These 11 T cell receptor beta chains were all obtained from the same sample, sequenced in a study of Tregs in tolerant kidney transplant recipients. TCRdb's table, derived via immunoSEQ multiplex PCR, lists solely in-frame clones and lacks some. Among 100,000 to 120,000 clones listed, nearly 90% were seen once. Sequences were derived from CD4+ T cells from blood, sampled before the transplant. Every receptor here comes from a human donor who received a combined kidney and bone marrow transplant.

This chain uses TRBV4-2 with TRBJ2-5, with no clear D. Trimming cost V 2 bases and J 5 bases, with 9 bases left between them. The V gene's germline CDR1 is LGHNA and CDR2 YNFKEQ. The CDR3 sequence is 13 residues long. CDR3 amino acids: CASSQRPGETQYF. Written as DNA, the CDR3 is TGTGCCAGCAGCCAACGCCCCGGGGAGACCCAGTACTTC.

V is TRBV2 and J is TRBJ1-3; TRBD1 aligns across 7 bases. CDR3 size: 18 residues. Germline CDR1 and CDR2: SNHLY and FYNNEI. V lost 2 bases and J lost 2; bases outside the gene matches: 12. CDR3 bases: TGTGCCAGCAGTGAAACCTTTACCTCCGGGACAGCTGGAAACACCATATATTTT. Its translation: CASSETFTSGTAGNTIYF.

As DNA, the CDR3 is TGCGCCAGCAGTCCAGGGGGTCTCAGCACTGAAGCTTTCTTT. Protein product: CASSPGGLSTEAFF. The chain is built from TRBV10-1 and TRBJ1-1; TRBD1 matches at 7 bases. Germline CDR1 WNHNN, CDR2 SYGVQD (reference sequence). The CDR3 is made up of 14 amino acids. The V segment lost 5 bases and the J segment 4 bases; nucleotides outside the gene matches: 7.

The chain recombines TRBV29-1 with TRBJ2-7; perhaps TRBD1 as D (6 bases). The CDR3 runs 15 residues. V was trimmed by 4 bases and J by 0 bases, leaving 16 bases between them. Germline V lookup: CDR1 SQVTM, CDR2 ANQGSEA. CDR3 in DNA: TGCAGCGTTGTTTCCTACAGGGCATACTCCTACGAGCAGTACTTC. Translating gives CSVVSYRAYSYEQYF.

This chain joins TRBV18 and TRBJ1-1, with D unclear. Germline assignment: CDR1 KGHSH and CDR2 LQKENI. The CDR3 contains 13 residues. The ends were cut back, 0 bases at V and 5 bases at J, with 7 bases in the middle. The CDR3 nucleotides are TGTGCCAGCTCACCACCGTCGCGGACTGAAGCTTTCTTT. As protein: CASSPPSRTEAFF.

The V call is TRBV6-1, the J call TRBJ1-1; D call uncertain. Trimming removed 1 base at V and 3 bases at J, with 6 bases between. Per the germline V gene, CDR1 is MNHNS and CDR2 is SASEGT. The CDR3 covers 13 residues. The CDR3 nucleotides are TGTGCCAGCAGTGAAGGGACTGACACTGAAGCTTTCTTT. This gives the protein CASSEGTDTEAFF.

The chain combines TRBV28 with TRBJ2-7; D unresolved. Trimming cost V 7 bases and J 3 bases, with 16 bases left between them. The CDR3 is 14 amino acids. CDR1 and CDR2 (germline): MDHEN, SYDVKM. The CDR3 protein is CASTRRLSLYEQYF. For the CDR3, the DNA is TGTGCCAGCACCCGGCGACTGTCACTCTACGAGCAGTACTTC. The whole variable domain, filled in from reference TRBV28 and TRBJ2-7, reads DVKVTQSSRYLVKRTGEKVFLECVQDMDHENMFWYRQDPGLGLRLIYFSYDVKMKEKGDIPEGYSVSREKKERFSLILESASTNQTSMYLCASTRRLSLYEQYFGPGTRLTVT.

This sequence joins TRBV30 and TRBJ2-7; TRBD2 might be the D (6 bases). Trimming cost V 7 bases and J 2 bases, with 21 bases left between them. The CDR3 has 15 amino acids. Germline values: CDR1 GTSNPN, CDR2 SVGIG (reference sequence). This CDR3 reads CALTGWGDGPYEQYF. The CDR3 coding sequence is TGTGCCTTGACTGGATGGGGGGACGGGCCCTACGAGCAGTACTTC.

This rearrangement joins TRBV5-6 to TRBJ2-3; 8 positions match TRBD2. Germline V gene lookup returns CDR1 SGHDT and CDR2 YYEEEE. The V and J ends lost 5 bases and 0 bases, in that order; junction bases with no gene match: 11. The CDR3 consists of 17 residues. The CDR3 coding sequence is TGTGCCAGCAGTCTCCTCCGCGGGAGGCCCAGCACAGATACGCAGTATTTT. Amino acids: CASSLLRGRPSTDTQYF.

V is TRBV18 and J is TRBJ2-7; the D gene is possibly TRBD1 (6 bases). Germline V lookup: CDR1 KGHSH, CDR2 LQKENI. V was cut by 6 bases and J by 6 bases, with 15 bases left in between. The CDR3 consists of 13 residues. The CDR3 region has the DNA TGTGCCAGCTCCTCAGACAGGTTGGGCGAGCAGTACTTC. Its translation is CASSSDRLGEQYF.

V is TRBV5-1 and J is TRBJ2-2, with TRBD2 matching over 9 bases. Germline assignment: CDR1 SGHRS and CDR2 YFSETQ. The CDR3 covers 16 residues. V dropped 4 bases and J dropped 4; count of bases not matched to a gene: 8. The CDR3 DNA sequence: TGCGCCAGCAGCGTTAGCGGGAGAGGATCCACCGGGGAGCTGTTTTTT. Translating gives CASSVSGRGSTGELFF.